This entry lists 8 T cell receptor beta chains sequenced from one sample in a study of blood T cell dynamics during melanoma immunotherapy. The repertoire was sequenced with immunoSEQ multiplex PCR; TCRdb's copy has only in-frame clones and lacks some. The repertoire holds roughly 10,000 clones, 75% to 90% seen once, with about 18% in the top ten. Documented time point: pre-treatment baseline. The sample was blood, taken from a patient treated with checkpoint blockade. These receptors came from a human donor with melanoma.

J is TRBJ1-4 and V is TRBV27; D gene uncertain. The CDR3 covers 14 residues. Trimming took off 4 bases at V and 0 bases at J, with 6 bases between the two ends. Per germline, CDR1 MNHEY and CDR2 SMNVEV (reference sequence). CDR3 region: CASSSISTNEKLFF. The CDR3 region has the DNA TGTGCCAGCAGTTCCATATCAACTAATGAAAAACTGTTTTTT.

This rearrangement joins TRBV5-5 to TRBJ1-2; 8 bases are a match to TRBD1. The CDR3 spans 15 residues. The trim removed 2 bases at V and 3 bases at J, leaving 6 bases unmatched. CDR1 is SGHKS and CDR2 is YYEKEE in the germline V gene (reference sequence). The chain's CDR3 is CASSLETGDHYGYTF. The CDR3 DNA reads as TGTGCCAGCAGCTTAGAGACAGGGGACCACTATGGCTACACCTTC.

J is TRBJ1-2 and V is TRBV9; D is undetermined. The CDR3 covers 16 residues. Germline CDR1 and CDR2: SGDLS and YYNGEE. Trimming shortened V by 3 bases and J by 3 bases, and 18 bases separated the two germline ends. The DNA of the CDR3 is TGTGCCAGCAGCGCCCCGGACGGAACGTCGGACTATGGCTACACCTTC. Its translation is CASSAPDGTSDYGYTF.

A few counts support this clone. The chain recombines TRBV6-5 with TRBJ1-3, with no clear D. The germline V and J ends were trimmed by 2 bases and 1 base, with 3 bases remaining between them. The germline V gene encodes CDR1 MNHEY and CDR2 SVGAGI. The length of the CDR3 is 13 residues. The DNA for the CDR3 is TGTGCCAGCAGTTACAGTTCTGGAAACACCATATATTTT. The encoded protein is CASSYSSGNTIYF.

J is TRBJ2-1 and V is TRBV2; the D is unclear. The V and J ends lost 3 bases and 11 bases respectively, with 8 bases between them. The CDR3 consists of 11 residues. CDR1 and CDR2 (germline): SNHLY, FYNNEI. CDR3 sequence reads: CASSEGSKQFF. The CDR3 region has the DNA TGTGCCAGCAGTGAGGGCAGTAAGCAGTTCTTC.

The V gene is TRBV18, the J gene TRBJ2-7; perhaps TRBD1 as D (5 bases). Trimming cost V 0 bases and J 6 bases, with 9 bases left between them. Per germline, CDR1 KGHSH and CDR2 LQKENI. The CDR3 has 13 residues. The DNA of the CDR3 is TGTGCCAGCTCACCACCGACAGTTTCCGAGCAGTACTTC. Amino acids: CASSPPTVSEQYF.

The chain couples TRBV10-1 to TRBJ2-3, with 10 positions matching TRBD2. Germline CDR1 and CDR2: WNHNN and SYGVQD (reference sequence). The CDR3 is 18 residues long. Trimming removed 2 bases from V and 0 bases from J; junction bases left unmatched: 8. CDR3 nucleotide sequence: TGCGCCAGCAGTGAGGCCTTCTCTAGCGGGGGTAGCACAGATACGCAGTATTTT. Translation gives CASSEAFSSGGSTDTQYF.

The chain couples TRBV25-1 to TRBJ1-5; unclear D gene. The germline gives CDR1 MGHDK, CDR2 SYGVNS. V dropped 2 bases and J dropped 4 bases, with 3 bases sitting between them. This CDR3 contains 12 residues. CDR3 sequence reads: CASSERNQPQHF. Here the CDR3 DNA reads TGTGCCAGCAGTGAAAGGAATCAGCCCCAGCATTTT. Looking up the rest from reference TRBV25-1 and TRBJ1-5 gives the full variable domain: EADIYQTPRYLVIGTGKKITLECSQTMGHDKMYWYQQDPGMELHLIHYSYGVNSTEKGDLSSESTVSRIRTEHFPLTLESARPSHTSQYLCASSERNQPQHFGDGTRLSIL.